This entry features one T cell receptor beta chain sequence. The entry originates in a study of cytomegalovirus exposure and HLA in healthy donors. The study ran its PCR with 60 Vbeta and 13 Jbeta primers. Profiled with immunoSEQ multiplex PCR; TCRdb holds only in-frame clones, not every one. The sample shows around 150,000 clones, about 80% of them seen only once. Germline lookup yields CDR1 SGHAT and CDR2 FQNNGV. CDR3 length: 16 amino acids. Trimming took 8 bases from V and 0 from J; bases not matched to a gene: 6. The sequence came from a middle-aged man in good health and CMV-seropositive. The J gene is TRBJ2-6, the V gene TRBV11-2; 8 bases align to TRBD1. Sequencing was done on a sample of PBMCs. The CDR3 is CASRTGIHSGANVLTF. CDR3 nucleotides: TGTGCCAGCCGGACAGGGATACACTCTGGGGCCAACGTCCTGACTTTC.